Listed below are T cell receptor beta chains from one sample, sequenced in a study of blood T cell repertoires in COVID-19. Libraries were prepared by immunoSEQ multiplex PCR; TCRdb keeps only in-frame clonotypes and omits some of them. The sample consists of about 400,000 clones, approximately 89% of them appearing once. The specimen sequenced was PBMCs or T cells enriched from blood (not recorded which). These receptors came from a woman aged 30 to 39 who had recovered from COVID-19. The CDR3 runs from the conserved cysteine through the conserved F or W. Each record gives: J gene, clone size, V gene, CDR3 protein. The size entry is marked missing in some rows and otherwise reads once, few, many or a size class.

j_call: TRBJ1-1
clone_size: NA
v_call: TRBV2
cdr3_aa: CASRKDRSYRYEAFF

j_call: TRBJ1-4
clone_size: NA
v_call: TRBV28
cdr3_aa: CASSQTGWWSNEKLFF

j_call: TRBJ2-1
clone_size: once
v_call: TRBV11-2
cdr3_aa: CASSFRRGRGADNEQFF

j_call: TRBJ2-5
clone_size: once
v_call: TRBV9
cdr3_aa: CASSPQDREETQYF

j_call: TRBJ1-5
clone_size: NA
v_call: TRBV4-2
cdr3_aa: CASSPGGREGQPQHF

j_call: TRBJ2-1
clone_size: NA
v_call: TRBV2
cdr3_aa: CASRLLAGGFLEQFF

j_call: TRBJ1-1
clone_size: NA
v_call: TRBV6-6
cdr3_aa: CASSRAQGAFRTEAFF

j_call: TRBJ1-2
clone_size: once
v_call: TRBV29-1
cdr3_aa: CSVPRGGTVRGYTF

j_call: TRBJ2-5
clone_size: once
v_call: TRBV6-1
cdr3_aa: CASSEGAGGGQETQYF

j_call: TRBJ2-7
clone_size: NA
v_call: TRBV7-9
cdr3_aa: CASSYSQGTAYEQYF

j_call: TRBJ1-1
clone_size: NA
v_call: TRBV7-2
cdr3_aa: CASSLVTGRAAFF

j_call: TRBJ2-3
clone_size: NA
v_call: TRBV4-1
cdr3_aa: CASSHDRAAPDTQYF

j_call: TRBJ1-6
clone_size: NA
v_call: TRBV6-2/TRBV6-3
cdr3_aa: CASSRGTGDSPLHF

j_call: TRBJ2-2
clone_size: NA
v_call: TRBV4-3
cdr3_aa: CASSQDAGGGELFF

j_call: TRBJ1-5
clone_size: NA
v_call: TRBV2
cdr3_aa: CASSEDRGSQPQHF